This entry describes one T cell receptor (beta chain). Its target is not known. This specimen belongs to a study of T-cell memory formation after mild COVID-19. TCRdb fed the 5' RACE reads into MiXCR, producing one record per CDR3 protein. The table shows 270,000 or so distinct CDR3 sequences, with approximately 19% occurring only once. Study outcomes and limitations: Clones contracting day 15 to 85 were balanced CD4/CD8; later expanders leaned CD4+.

The ends lost 6 bases at V and 9 bases at J; junction bases unmatched: 11. The CDR3 length is 15 residues. The source material was PBMCs or a T cell subset sorted from them (not recorded which). The sequence came from a man between 18 and 35 years old who had mild COVID-19 (a few samples of this study predate the infection). Cell type and time point are not known. The chain links TRBV12-3 or TRBV12-4 to TRBJ1-6; TRBD1 aligns across 7 bases. The CDR3 is CASSRGGAFGSPLHF. In DNA form, the CDR3 reads TGTGCCAGCAGCCGAGGGGGCGCCTTTGGTTCACCCCTCCACTTT.